This T cell receptor beta chain was obtained from a study of T cell responses to AZD1222 COVID-19 vaccine. As for the study in general: Second-dose recipients at about 4 or about 12 weeks were treated as one pooled group.

The ends lost 2 bases at V and 7 bases at J; junction bases unmatched: 8. The germline V gene encodes CDR1 KGHSH and CDR2 LQKENI. The CDR3 sequence is 16 residues long. Produced via immunoSEQ multiplex PCR; TCRdb's table is partial and in-frame only. The sample has under 130,000 clones, more than 85% seen once. This receptor was obtained from an adult in good health. This chain joins TRBV18 and TRBJ1-6; 7 nucleotides match TRBD1. This sample comprised peripheral blood, obtained on day 0 of AZD1222 vaccination. The CDR3 protein is CASSPSVGTENSPLHF. CDR3 sequence (DNA): TGTGCCAGCTCACCATCAGTCGGGACAGAGAATTCACCCCTCCACTTT.